Listed below are T cell receptor beta chains from one sample, sequenced in a study of T-cell reconstitution after alpha-beta-depleted transplantation in children. TCRdb fed the PCR reads into MiXCR, producing one record per CDR3 protein. The table records approximately 500,000 distinct CDR3 sequences, roughly 30% of them present only once. The sample here was PBMCs, taken before TCRalphabeta/CD19-depleted stem cell transplant. The receptors were sampled from a boy younger than two with Wiskott-Aldrich syndrome, due to receive a stem cell transplant. Both conserved end residues are part of each CDR3. The D gene is left open where the match is weak. Clone size is not always given. Where it is, it says once, few, many or a class for expanded clones.

v_gene	abundance	d_gene	j_gene	CDR3nt	CDR3aa
TRBV7-9	few	TRBD2	TRBJ2-7	TGTGCCAGCAGCCGGGCGGGAGGGAACGAGCAGTACTTC	CASSRAGGNEQYF
TRBV5-1	few	TRBD1	TRBJ1-4	TGCGCCAGCAGCTTGAAGACAGGGGGAACTGAAAAACTGTTTTTT	CASSLKTGGTEKLFF
TRBV5-1	few	TRBD1	TRBJ2-7	TGCGCCAGCAATGCGCAGGGGGCCGTGTATGAGCAGTACTTC	CASNAQGAVYEQYF
TRBV5-1	-	-	TRBJ1-6	TGCGCCAGCAGCTTTCAGGATACCTATAATTCACCCCTCCACTTT	CASSFQDTYNSPLHF
TRBV24-1	-	-	TRBJ2-4	TGTGCCACCAGGGATGGGGACATTCAGTACTTC	CATRDGDIQYF
TRBV12-3/TRBV12-4	few	-	TRBJ1-4	TGTGCCAGCAGGACGATGCGGGAAAAACTGTTTTTT	CASRTMREKLFF
TRBV20-1	-	-	TRBJ2-7	TGCAGTGCTAGTCCACGGGCGTACGAGCAGTACTTC	CSASPRAYEQYF
TRBV7-9	-	TRBD1	TRBJ2-5	TGTGCCAGCAGGCAAGGGGGCTTCTCGTACCAAGAGACCCAGTACTTC	CASRQGGFSYQETQYF
TRBV9	-	-	TRBJ2-1	TGTGCCAGCAGCGTATTGGCGGGGTTCACCTACAATGAGCAGTTCTTC	CASSVLAGFTYNEQFF
TRBV25-1	-	-	TRBJ2-7	TGTGCCAGCAGTGACAGGGGAACCTACGAGCAGTACTTC	CASSDRGTYEQYF
TRBV29-1	-	TRBD2	TRBJ2-7	TGCAGCGCTGTCGGGAGGGCCTACGAGCAGTACTTC	CSAVGRAYEQYF
TRBV4-2	-	-	TRBJ1-3	TGTGCCAGCAGCCCTTGGGGCGGATGCTCTGGAAACACCATATATTTT	CASSPWGGCSGNTIYF
TRBV11-1	once	TRBD1	TRBJ2-3	TGTGCCAGCAGCTTAGTGGGGACAGGGAAGAGAGATACGCAGTATTTT	CASSLVGTGKRDTQYF
TRBV25-1	-	TRBD1	TRBJ2-7	TGTGCCAGCAGTGCCCCGACAGGGGAAGTCTACGAGCAGTACTTC	CASSAPTGEVYEQYF
TRBV18	-	-	TRBJ1-1	TGTGCCAGCTCACCACAGGGGGGCGAGATGACTTTCTTT	CASSPQGGEMTFF
TRBV11-2	-	TRBD1	TRBJ1-5	TGTGCCAGCAGCCCGCTTCGGACAGGGGGAAGGGTCAATCAGCCCCAGCATTTT	CASSPLRTGGRVNQPQHF
TRBV29-1	-	-	TRBJ2-1	TGCAGCGTTGAAGGGGGGTTTGCCTACAATGAGCAGTTCTTC	CSVEGGFAYNEQFF
TRBV6-6	-	-	TRBJ1-1	TGTGCCAGCAGTTACGGAGTGGGCAGGGAGACTTTCTTT	CASSYGVGRETFF
TRBV20-1	once	TRBD2	TRBJ2-1	TGCAGTGCTAGAGATCAGACTAGCGGGAACTACAATGAGCAGTTCTTC	CSARDQTSGNYNEQFF
TRBV12-3/TRBV12-4	few	-	TRBJ1-4	TGTGCCAGCAGTTTGGTGGCCAAAAGGTTGTTTTTT	CASSLVAKRLFF
TRBV5-6	-	TRBD1	TRBJ2-7	TGTGCCAGCAGCGCCCGTCCGGGACAGGGGGCTACCGAGCAGTACTTC	CASSARPGQGATEQYF
TRBV24-1	-	-	TRBJ2-1	TGTGCCACCATGAGTAGTATCCCGAATGAGCAGTTCTTC	CATMSSIPNEQFF
TRBV20-1	-	-	TRBJ2-3	TGCAGTGCTAGGGTCTGGAGGAACGGGGCAGATACGCAGTATTTT	CSARVWRNGADTQYF
TRBV20-1	-	-	TRBJ1-1	TGCAGTGCTAGTACGGGGGGCACTGAAGCTTTCTTT	CSASTGGTEAFF
TRBV6-1	few	-	TRBJ2-1	TGTGCCAGCAGAAGACTAGGCGGCAATGAGCAGTTCTTC	CASRRLGGNEQFF
TRBV20-1	-	TRBD2	TRBJ2-7	TGCAGTGCAAAATTTAGCGGGGGGGCCTACGAGCAGTACTTC	CSAKFSGGAYEQYF
TRBV14	-	TRBD2	TRBJ2-1	TGTGCCAGCAGCCAAGATGTCGCTAGCGGGAGAGACAATGAGCAGTTCTTC	CASSQDVASGRDNEQFF
TRBV5-1	-	-	TRBJ2-7	TGCGCCAGCAGCCCTGAGCCTACAGGAGTCTCCTACGAGCAGTACTTC	CASSPEPTGVSYEQYF
TRBV29-1	few	-	TRBJ2-1	TGCAGCGTTGAAAAGGTGGGGACCCCCAACAATGAGCAGTTCTTC	CSVEKVGTPNNEQFF
TRBV2	few	TRBD2	TRBJ2-7	TGTGCCAGCAGTGGGGGACTAGCGGGAGTCTACGAGCAGTACTTC	CASSGGLAGVYEQYF
TRBV4-1	-	TRBD1	TRBJ2-6	TGCGCCAGCAGCCCAGGACCCACAGGGGGGAACTCTGGGGCCAACGTCCTGACTTTC	CASSPGPTGGNSGANVLTF
TRBV27	many	-	TRBJ2-1	TGTGCCAGCAAATCAGGGCTTGGAAATGAGCAGTTCTTC	CASKSGLGNEQFF
TRBV12-3/TRBV12-4	-	TRBD2	TRBJ2-1	TGTGCCAGCAGAAGGGGCGGGAGAGTCTACAATGAGGAGTTCTTC	CASRRGGRVYNEEFF
TRBV20-1	-	TRBD2	TRBJ2-1	TGCAGTGCGCCTGGGACTAGCGTTTTTTCTGAGCAGTTCTTC	CSAPGTSVFSEQFF
TRBV20-1	-	-	TRBJ2-1	TGCAGTGCTAGAGGTGATAGACCTAGGCAGTTCTTC	CSARGDRPRQFF
TRBV27	-	-	TRBJ2-1	TGTGCCAGCACCCTTCCGGGTAAGGAGCAGTTCTTC	CASTLPGKEQFF
TRBV6-1	-	-	TRBJ2-5	TGTGCCAGCACCAGAGGAGGGTACCAAGAGACCCAGTACTTC	CASTRGGYQETQYF
TRBV12-3/TRBV12-4	few	-	TRBJ2-7	TGTGCCAGCAGCCGCTCGGGGCCCCTCTACGAGCAGTACTTC	CASSRSGPLYEQYF
TRBV20-1	-	TRBD2	TRBJ2-1	TGCAGTGCTAGTCGTAGCGGGGGCTTGGGGCAGTTCTTC	CSASRSGGLGQFF
TRBV19	-	-	TRBJ1-5	TGTGCCAGTAGTATAATGGCAGGAAATCAGCCCCAGCATTTT	CASSIMAGNQPQHF